Each of the 21 T cell receptor beta chains below was sequenced from the same sample in a study of blood T cell repertoires in COVID-19. Sequencing was performed with immunoSEQ multiplex PCR; in TCRdb, only in-frame clones are kept and a portion is missing. The data show roughly 200,000 clones, 70% to 90% seen once. Material for sequencing was peripheral blood. These receptors were taken from a man aged 60 to 75 with active or convalescent COVID-19.

This sequence joins TRBV6-5 and TRBJ1-3, with D uncertain. V lost 6 bases to trimming and J lost 1 base, with 10 bases between them. The germline CDR1 and CDR2 sequences are MNHEY and SVGAGI. This CDR3 has 14 amino acids. CDR3 residues: CASSLDGSGNTIYF. CDR3 nucleotides: TGTGCCAGCAGCTTAGACGGGTCTGGAAACACCATATATTTT.

The V gene is TRBV18, the J gene TRBJ2-6; D is ambiguous. V dropped 3 bases and J dropped 1 base, with 7 bases sitting between them. CDR1 and CDR2 from the germline V gene are KGHSH and LQKENI. This CDR3 has 15 amino acids. CDR3 DNA sequence: TGTGCCAGCTCACCCCAGTTGTCTGGGGCCAACGTCCTGACTTTC. It translates to CASSPQLSGANVLTF.

The count of this clone is one. This chain links TRBV5-6 with TRBJ2-1; 9 bases line up with TRBD1. The CDR3 runs 16 residues. The ends lost 1 base at V and 6 bases at J; junction bases unmatched: 8. In germline, CDR1 is SGHDT, CDR2 YYEEEE. The CDR3: CASSLSGTGPFNEQFF. For the CDR3, the DNA is TGTGCCAGCAGCTTGTCCGGGACAGGGCCTTTCAATGAGCAGTTCTTC.

The chain has TRBV3-1 (or the pseudogene TRBV3-2) and TRBJ1-3; no firm D call. V was cut by 1 base and J by 1 base, with 11 bases left in between. CDR3 length: 16 residues. From germline, CDR1 is LGHDT and CDR2 YNNKEL (reference sequence). For the CDR3, the DNA is TGTGCCAGCAGCCAAGTATGGAGCGGGTCTGGAAACACCATATATTTT. This codes for CASSQVWSGSGNTIYF.

The rearrangement joins TRBV5-1 to TRBJ2-2; D not certain. CDR3 length: 14 residues. V shed 4 bases and J shed 0 bases, with 7 bases lying between them. Per germline, CDR1 SGHRS and CDR2 YFSETQ. CDR3 in DNA: TGCGCCAGCAGCGATACGGCGAACACCGGGGAGCTGTTTTTT. Protein product: CASSDTANTGELFF. The full variable domain, rest sourced from reference TRBV5-1 and TRBJ2-2, is KAGVTQTPRYLIKTRGQQVTLSCSPISGHRSVSWYQQTPGQGLQFLFEYFSETQRNKGNFPGRFSGRQFSNSRSEMNVSTLELGDSALYLCASSDTANTGELFFGEGSRLTVL.

The chain joins TRBV11-2 to TRBJ1-5, with D maybe TRBD1 (5 bases). The CDR3 has 15 amino acids. Trimming cost V 0 bases and J 4 bases, with 10 bases left between them. CDR1 is SGHAT and CDR2 is FQNNGV in the germline V gene. The CDR3 DNA reads TGTGCCAGCAGCTTAGATCCAGGGCGGAATCAGCCCCAGCATTTT. Translation: CASSLDPGRNQPQHF.

The genes are TRBV5-1 and TRBJ1-2; D possibly corresponds to TRBD1 (5 bases). The V and J ends lost 2 bases and 4 bases respectively, with 12 bases between them. This CDR3 is 14 amino acids long. Germline CDR1 reads SGHRS; CDR2 reads YFSETQ. For the CDR3, the DNA is TGCGCCAGCAGCTTTTCACAGGAACTCTATGGCTACACCTTC. This codes for CASSFSQELYGYTF.

In its sample, this clone was seen a few times. The chain has TRBV3-1 (or the pseudogene TRBV3-2) and TRBJ2-7, with 9 nucleotides matching TRBD2. Germline assignment: CDR1 LGHDT and CDR2 YNNKEL (reference sequence). This CDR3 spans 17 amino acids. Unmatched junction bases numbered 6, after V lost 0 bases and J lost 0 bases. The CDR3 DNA reads as TGTGCCAGCAGCCAAGAAAGGGATAGCGGGGGCTCCTACGAGCAGTACTTC. Translated: CASSQERDSGGSYEQYF.

The chain uses TRBV10-3 and TRBJ1-3; TRBD1 aligns across 8 bases. Germline V CDR1 and CDR2: ENHRY, SYGVKD. Trimming took 2 bases from V and 0 from J; bases not matched to a gene: 9. The CDR3 spans 18 residues. The CDR3 nucleotides are TGTGCCATCAGTGAGGCCGTTGGGACAGGAATCTCTGGAAACACCATATATTTT. Protein: CAISEAVGTGISGNTIYF.

V gene TRBV14 combines with J gene TRBJ1-1, with D possibly matching TRBD1 (5 bases). The CDR3 consists of 15 residues. Germline-derived CDR1 and CDR2 are SGHDN and FVKESK. Trimming took 1 base from V and 1 from J, leaving 10 bases between them. CDR3 in DNA: TGTGCCAGCAGCCAAGCGACAGCCAGGAACACTGAAGCTTTCTTT. Translated, it gives CASSQATARNTEAFF.

This chain joins TRBV10-3 and TRBJ1-3; a possible D gene is TRBD1 (5 bases). The V end lost 6 bases, the J end lost 4 bases, and 13 bases lay between the germline ends. The CDR3 sequence is 14 residues long. Germline loops: CDR1 ENHRY, CDR2 SYGVKD. In DNA form, the CDR3 reads TGTGCCATCAGGCCACAGGAGTCCGGAAACACCATATATTTT. Its protein is CAIRPQESGNTIYF.

This chain's CDR3 is CASSSGQVFYGYTF. DNA of the CDR3: TGTGCCAGCAGTTCCGGACAGGTTTTCTATGGCTACACCTTC. V gene TRBV6-6 combines with J gene TRBJ1-2, with TRBD1 matching over 7 bases. Losses at the gene ends were 4 bases for V and 4 bases for J; bases not matched to a gene: 6. This CDR3 spans 14 amino acids. Germline lookup yields CDR1 MNHNY and CDR2 SVGAGI (reference sequence).

This rearrangement joins TRBV4-2 to TRBJ2-5; 7 nucleotides line up with TRBD1. The CDR3 has 17 residues. V gave up 3 bases and J gave up 5 bases; unmatched junction bases: 15. Germline V gene data show CDR1 as LGHNA and CDR2 as YNFKEQ. CDR3 in amino acids: CASSHQSGTARRETQYF. The DNA for the CDR3 is TGTGCCAGCAGCCACCAGTCCGGGACAGCGCGGAGGGAGACCCAGTACTTC.

V and J are TRBV2 and TRBJ1-3; TRBD1 agrees at 9 bases. Germline CDR1 is SNHLY and CDR2 is FYNNEI. V shed 6 bases, J shed 2 bases, and the junction held 5 bases outside the gene matches. The CDR3 extends over 15 amino acids. The CDR3 loop is CASRGTGTAGNTIYF. Here the CDR3 DNA reads TGTGCCAGCAGAGGGACAGGGACTGCTGGAAACACCATATATTTT.

J is TRBJ1-3 and V is TRBV19; 9 positions match TRBD1. V trimming: 3 bases; J trimming: 1 base; junction bases outside the gene matches: 4. The CDR3 totals 16 residues. Germline V lookup: CDR1 LNHDA, CDR2 SQIVND (reference sequence). CDR3 bases: TGTGCCAGTAGTATGGGACAGGGTTTTTCTGGAAACACCATATATTTT. Protein sequence: CASSMGQGFSGNTIYF. Full variable domain (missing parts from reference TRBV19 and TRBJ1-3): DGGITQSPKYLFRKEGQNVTLSCEQNLNHDAMYWYRQDPGQGLRLIYYSQIVNDFQKGDIAEGYSVSREKKESFPLTVTSAQKNPTAFYLCASSMGQGFSGNTIYFGEGSWLTVV.

The V call is TRBV30, the J call TRBJ1-2, with D maybe TRBD1 (5 bases). V lost 0 bases, J lost 11 bases, and 19 bases lay in between. This CDR3 has 14 residues. In germline, CDR1 is GTSNPN, CDR2 SVGIG (reference sequence). The CDR3 loop is CAWSVAGLGARYTF. CDR3 bases: TGTGCCTGGAGTGTAGCGGGACTAGGGGCTAGATACACCTTC.

This clone appeared once. Other DNA sequences from this sample encode an identical CDR3 as well. The rearrangement uses TRBV2 and TRBJ2-3; D may be TRBD1 (6 bases). Trimming pared 2 bases from V and 2 bases from J, leaving 8 bases between. Germline assignment: CDR1 SNHLY and CDR2 FYNNEI. CDR3 length: 14 amino acids. For the CDR3, the DNA is TGTGCCAGCAGTGAAAACAGGGACACAGATACGCAGTATTTT. It translates to CASSENRDTDTQYF.

This chain links TRBV6-5 with TRBJ1-6, with a possible D match to TRBD1 (6 bases). Germline V gene lookup returns CDR1 MNHEY and CDR2 SVGAGI. The CDR3 totals 13 residues. V lost 2 bases and J lost 10, with 9 bases in between. CDR3 region: CASSYNRESPLHF. The DNA for the CDR3 is TGTGCCAGCAGTTACAACAGGGAGTCACCCCTCCACTTT.

The chain is built from TRBV5-4 and TRBJ1-2, with D uncertain. Germline CDR1 reads SGHNT; CDR2 reads YYREEE (reference sequence). V lost 0 bases and J 0 bases, leaving 6 bases between the germline ends. This CDR3 region has 14 residues. CDR3 loop: CASSLGVANYGYTF. The DNA for the CDR3 is TGTGCCAGCAGCTTGGGAGTAGCTAACTATGGCTACACCTTC.

This chain joins TRBV29-1 and TRBJ2-3; the D gene is possibly TRBD2 (5 bases). Germline V CDR1 and CDR2: SQVTM, ANQGSEA. There are 12 residues in the CDR3. Trimming removed 6 bases at V and 4 bases at J, with 11 bases between. The CDR3 here is CSVRADADTQYF. The CDR3 coding sequence is TGCAGCGTGCGGGCGGACGCAGATACGCAGTATTTT.

This chain links TRBV20-1 with TRBJ2-4, with D perhaps TRBD1 (6 bases). Germline CDR1 and CDR2: DFQATT and SNEGSKA (reference sequence). Trimming stripped 8 bases from V and 4 bases from J, with 9 bases between. The CDR3 is 11 residues long. In DNA, the CDR3 is TGCAGTTCTGGACAGAAAAACATTCAGTACTTC. Its translation: CSSGQKNIQYF.